This TCR beta chain was identified in a study of T cell responses to AZD1222 COVID-19 vaccine. V was trimmed by 6 bases and J by 3 bases, leaving 17 bases between them. CDR1 and CDR2 from the germline V gene are SEHNR and FQNEAQ (reference sequence). The CDR3 totals 15 residues. Produced via immunoSEQ multiplex PCR; TCRdb's table is partial and in-frame only. The data show roughly 120,000 clones, about 90% seen once. This TCR was recovered from an adult who received the AZD1222 COVID-19 vaccine. Here the sequenced sample was peripheral blood, taken 28 days after the second AZD1222 dose. This rearrangement joins TRBV7-9 to TRBJ2-5; no definite D call. CDR3 protein: CASSQVGQYKETQYF. The CDR3 DNA sequence: TGTGCCAGCAGTCAAGTGGGCCAGTACAAAGAGACCCAGTACTTC.